This T cell receptor (beta chain) was recovered during a study of human T cells and chemical hapten exposure (TCRdb year 2021). Notes on the research overall: For sensitization, 2% DPC in acetone was applied to a roughly 2 cm by roughly 2 cm area of upper inner arm skin. Weekly therapeutic DPC doses were additionally applied to the scalp of patients throughout the roughly 25-week study period. Patch testing was performed on the upper back with Finn chambers containing 0.01% DPC, and the patch tests were scored after 6 days according to International Contact Dermatitis Research Group standards. The mostly female patient cohort included alopecia areata with under or over 50% scalp involvement, alopecia totalis and alopecia universalis. Libraries were pooled for sequencing, and per-sample TCR yields varied mainly because of small differences in library volumes within the pool. Peripheral blood TCR repertoire changes were tracked in vivo in alopecia patients during primary and secondary sensitization to the hapten diphenylcyclopropenone (DPC). Patient blood was sampled pre-sensitization (week 0) and at 2, 6 and about 24 weeks after DPC sensitization. Twenty-nine alopecia patients gave blood for TCR sequencing at one to four time points (pre-sensitization, 2, 6 and 24 weeks). Each blood RNA sample was used to sequence both TCR alpha and TCR beta chains.

Points the paper makes about the study in general: No change with DPC sensitization was found in the number of TCRs above 1 in 1000 frequency, and no evidence of global repertoire structure alterations was found. Significantly more large CDR3 similarity clusters were formed by expanded TCRs than by pre-sensitization or healthy control sets, consistent with antigen-driven responses. A positive correlation was found between the number of PT1 expanded TCRs and patch test score, with significance reached at thresholds 8, 16 and 32 but not 4. Repeated subsampling changed both the strength of the expansion versus patch-test correlation and the threshold at which the correlation became significant. All patients had alopecia, a presumed autoimmune disease, so their immune response might differ from that of healthy individuals.

According to the study, the label for this sample's time point signals: patch test 1, 2 weeks after DPC sensitization. The treatment or condition label on this specimen signifies: therapeutic diphenylcyclopropenone sensitization with weekly scalp DPC. Total RNA was isolated from unfractionated whole blood collected in Tempus Blood RNA tubes. Blood at each patch-test visit was drawn before the patch test was applied. To be eligible, patients had to be aged 18 to 70, diagnosed with alopecia and judged suitable for DPC therapy, while pregnant patients were excluded. The library relied on RACE. The reads were generated on a NextSeq 500. Library preparation attached unique molecular identifiers to individual cDNA molecules for quantitative, reproducible TCR counting. Per the authors' processing: A median of around 96,000 TCRs per sample was observed, with a range of about 20,000 to 750,000. V, J and CDR3 annotation of the TCR reads was performed with the Decombinator software suite. For the PS versus PT1 abundance plots, all samples were subsampled to the same number of TCRs (28,000). TCRs were defined as expanded if absent before sensitization and observed at least eight times at the 2-week time point. TCRdb passed the public sequencing reads through fastp at Q25 and MiXCR, retaining productive beta sequences. Rows merge per CDR3 protein into single entries with the most common DNA and genes. The V and J calls follow TCRdb's processing rather than the paper's. This sample has roughly 50,000 distinct CDR3 sequences in its table, and 8% to 13% of those were observed once. 1.8% of the sample is taken by the ten largest.

This clonotype was seen more than once but under ten times. The specificity of this receptor is unknown. No much larger clonotype is one base removed from it; base qualities were not supplied. The CDR3 covers 11 residues, taking in both the cysteine and the phenylalanine. The entry retains the CDR3 DNA only, 33 bases that are in frame from base 1. V is cut by 0 bases and J by 4 bases, and the space between the germline ends is 4 bases. From a lookup of the germline V gene, CDR1 and CDR2 are SQVTM and ANQGSEA. Rearrangement joined TRBV29-1 to TRBJ2-7; the D gene assignment is ambiguous. Sequencing used whole blood, obtained in connection with sensitization to the hapten diphenylcyclopropenone (DPC). This receptor was identified in a woman in her forties with alopecia areata. Some clones in this sample may be carry-over from other donors' samples. The CDR3 amino acid sequence is: CSVEEEYEQYF. The DNA is as follows: TGCAGCGTTGAAGAAGAGTACGAGCAGTACTTC.